These T cell receptor beta chains were read from a single sample in a study of spatial heterogeneity in lung cancer. TCRdb independently ran MiXCR on the 5' RACE reads; one entry per CDR3 protein. The table shows 90,000 or so distinct CDR3 sequences, with roughly 10% occurring only once. Sequenced here: PBMCs, sampled at surgery. Receptors were obtained from a male donor with early-stage non-small cell lung cancer. The CDR3 runs from the conserved cysteine through the conserved F or W. Fields, in order: V gene, J gene, D gene, CDR3 protein. D genes are given only for firm matches.

>TRBV4-3|TRBJ1-5|NA
CASSQVPGTNQPQHF
>TRBV5-1|TRBJ1-1|TRBD1
CASSLETGGRTEAFF
>TRBV6-1|TRBJ2-2|NA
CATRRQGNTGELFF
>TRBV7-8|TRBJ2-7|NA
CASSRGRGYEQYF
>TRBV5-1|TRBJ1-1|NA
CASSLEETRKAFF
>TRBV7-8|TRBJ1-1|TRBD1
CASSLVGGQGNTEAFF
>TRBV20-1|TRBJ2-3|NA
CSARVLPGEGADTQYF
>TRBV7-2|TRBJ2-7|NA
CASSSPPGRPYEQYF
>TRBV4-3|TRBJ2-1|NA
CASSQLGEGIGNEQFF
>TRBV28|TRBJ2-7|NA
CASIRTLLGSYEQYF
>TRBV7-2|TRBJ2-5|TRBD2
CASSSTSGRAAQYF
>TRBV29-1|TRBJ2-1|TRBD1
CSTGQGVKQGNEQFF
>TRBV29-1|TRBJ2-7|NA
CSVQTAGPYEQYF
>TRBV2|TRBJ2-7|TRBD2
CASRPGTSVSYEQYF
>TRBV10-3|TRBJ2-7|TRBD2
CAISVTSDSYEQYF
>TRBV28|TRBJ2-5|TRBD2
CASSPGGAALQETQYF
>TRBV6-1|TRBJ2-5|NA
CASSGSWTEPQETQYF
>TRBV4-3|TRBJ2-3|NA
CASSQDLTGYTDTQYF
>TRBV29-1|TRBJ2-3|NA
CSVEGAQVLGTDTQYF
>TRBV9|TRBJ2-3|TRBD2
CASSVEGLAGFTDTQYF
>TRBV10-3|TRBJ1-2|NA
CAISEMGDYGYTF
>TRBV5-1|TRBJ2-7|NA
CASSLEQGGVYEQYF
>TRBV5-1|TRBJ2-5|TRBD2
CASSLQGTSQETQYF
>TRBV29-1|TRBJ1-1|TRBD1
CSVQGQGNTEAFF
>TRBV7-9|TRBJ2-1|NA
CASSRSGGYNEQFF
>TRBV4-2|TRBJ2-1|TRBD2
CASSQEGTMSYNEQFF
>TRBV20-1|TRBJ2-7|NA
CSAPVPSYEQYF
>TRBV10-3|TRBJ2-7|TRBD1
CASRDSLNEQYF
>TRBV9|TRBJ2-5|NA
CASSVASSFKGSQYF
>TRBV2|TRBJ1-5|NA
CASSGMSNQPQHF
>TRBV12-3/TRBV12-4|TRBJ1-1|TRBD1
CASSSADREAFF
>TRBV6-2/TRBV6-3|TRBJ1-4|NA
CASSPPPRLIEKLFF
>TRBV7-6|TRBJ2-2|TRBD1
CASSLVAGTGSINTGELFF
>TRBV28|TRBJ2-5|NA
CASRSLKETQYF
>TRBV10-3|TRBJ2-5|TRBD1
CAISESRGPETQYF
>TRBV7-9|TRBJ1-2|NA
CASSLGAARGYTF
>TRBV27|TRBJ2-3|NA
CASSLSQVANTQYF